This T cell receptor (beta chain) was sequenced in a study of T cells after yellow fever vaccination (dated by TCRdb to about 2019). Broadly, across the study: The SMART-Seq v4 Ultra Low Input RNA kit was used to prepare libraries from fractions with low cell numbers. Bulk TCR alpha and beta repertoires were sequenced longitudinally to track T-cell clones before and after primary and booster YFV17D yellow fever vaccination. Two healthy male donors made up the cohort, one aged 18 to 29 years and the other aged 30 to 40 years. Blood was collected at multiple timepoints before and after primary and secondary immunization, and bulk PBMC replicates and cell subsets were isolated. Points the paper makes about the study in general: A small share of clonotypes was detected in both CD4 and CD8 compartments, with the overlap likely arising from convergent recombination. Compared with the primary T-cell response, the secondary T-cell response was weaker but faster, peaking on day 5 rather than day 15. Because only a couple of donors were included in the study, the extent to which the findings can be generalized is limited. After the booster, most clones that had expanded after primary vaccination were detected again (around 97% of CD4 and 88% of CD8), suggesting broad maintenance of memory. Because abundant contaminating clonotypes from the bulk population could be contained in FACS-sorted repertoires, computational filtering was required.

According to the study, the label for this sample's treatment or condition signals: live attenuated yellow fever vaccine strain. A standard Ficoll-Paque protocol was used to isolate PBMCs from peripheral blood. Dynabeads CD4 and CD8 positive selection kits were used to isolate CD4 and CD8 T-cell fractions. TriZol was used to extract RNA from bulk PBMCs, CD4 and CD8 fractions, and dextramer-positive and dextramer-negative fractions. TCR cDNA was synthesized by 5'RACE template switching, through which a universal primer site and unique molecular identifiers were introduced. cDNA synthesis was primed from both the TCR alpha and TCR beta constant segments. Library amplification involved two PCR steps, and the second step added sample barcodes and sequencing adapters. Sequencing of libraries was performed on Illumina HiSeq 2500 (2x100 bp) or NovaSeq (2x150 bp). The original methods were these. Demultiplexing of reads and collapsing into UMI consensus sequences were performed with MIGEC, and V(D)J alignment was carried out with MiXCR. Vaccine-responding clonotypes were defined with edgeR using replicate PBMC samples, requiring FDR below 0.01 and a log2 fold change above 5 up to day 15. CD4 or CD8 identity was assigned to each bulk clonotype according to whether the clonotype was present at higher abundance in the sequenced CD4 repertoire or the sequenced CD8 repertoire. TCRdb reanalyzed the raw reads on its own, using fastp at Q25 for trimming and MiXCR for clone calling, and kept in-frame beta chains. For every CDR3 protein sequence, its rows merge into one entry that carries the most common genes and DNA. The V and J calls reflect TCRdb's pipeline rather than the authors' work. The sample includes 200,000 or so distinct CDR3 sequences, with roughly 6.2% observed a single time. Together, the top ten hold 1% to 1.2% of the sample.

From the cysteine up to the phenylalanine, the CDR3 has a length of 18 residues. Solely the CDR3 DNA is kept, with 54 bases framed from the first base. From V the trimming removes 5 bases and from J it removes 2 bases, while the gene matches leave 17 bases of the junction unaccounted for. CDR1 is given as SGHAT and CDR2 as FQNNGV, both from the germline V gene. This clonotype has at least ten counts. Its antigen target is currently unknown. No base qualities exist here, and no much larger clone lies one base off it. This chain joins TRBV11-2 to TRBJ2-5; 7 bases in the junction line up with TRBD1. This clonotype was sampled from a man aged 25-40 years who received the YFV17D yellow fever vaccine. This specimen consisted of CD4+ T cells sorted from PBMCs, obtained on the day of the yellow fever booster vaccination. At the DNA level, the sequence is TGTGCCAGCAGCAAAAAGGGGGACAGATACCTGATGCAAGAGACCCAGTACTTC. The translation is CASSKKGDRYLMQETQYF. With all but the CDR3 taken from the reference TRBV11-2 and TRBJ2-5 genes, the full variable domain is: EAGVAQSPRYKIIEKRQSVAFWCNPISGHATLYWYQQILGQGPKLLIQFQNNGVVDDSQLPKDRFSAERLKGVDSTLKIQPAKLEDSAVYLCASSKKGDRYLMQETQYFGPGTRLLVL.